The 29 T cell receptor beta chains reported below all come from one sample, sequenced in a study of T cells after yellow fever vaccination. TCRdb re-called the 5' RACE reads through MiXCR, storing one row per CDR3 protein. Here the sample spans around 50,000 distinct CDR3 sequences, around 7% being singletons. The input for sequencing was CD8+ T cells sorted from PBMCs, taken roughly 14 days after the first yellow fever vaccination. These receptors were obtained from a man aged 18 to 35 who received the YFV17D yellow fever vaccine.

The chain uses TRBV12-3 or TRBV12-4 and TRBJ2-1; D may be TRBD1 or TRBD2 (5 bases each). The ends were cut back, 4 bases at V and 3 bases at J, with 7 bases in the middle. This CDR3 comprises 13 residues. CDR3 nucleotide sequence: TGTGCCAGCAGTTGGGACCACTACAATGAGCAGTTCTTC. It specifies CASSWDHYNEQFF.

V gene TRBV14 combines with J gene TRBJ2-7; TRBD2 matches 9 bases. CDR3 length: 16 residues. The germline gives CDR1 SGHDN, CDR2 FVKESK. Trimming took 0 bases from V and 3 from J; bases not matched to a gene: 6. CDR3 amino acids: CASSQDLAGDGYEQYF. The CDR3 DNA follows: TGTGCCAGCAGCCAAGATTTAGCGGGGGATGGCTACGAGCAGTACTTC.

This clonotype has at least ten counts. The rearrangement links TRBV29-1 to TRBJ2-1; D is undetermined. The ends were cut back, 1 base at V and 7 bases at J, with 5 bases in the middle. The germline V gene has CDR1 SQVTM and CDR2 ANQGSEA. The CDR3 length is 11 residues. The CDR3 is CSVEVLNEQFF. The CDR3 DNA sequence: TGCAGCGTTGAAGTTTTGAATGAGCAGTTCTTC.

This clonotype was found many times. The chain couples TRBV6-5 to TRBJ2-2, with D unresolved. The CDR3 has 15 amino acids. V was cut by 4 bases and J by 0 bases, with 9 bases left in between. CDR1 and CDR2 (germline): MNHEY, SVGAGI. The CDR3 protein is CASSSTASNTGELFF. The CDR3 nucleotides read TGTGCCAGCAGTTCCACGGCCTCGAACACCGGGGAGCTGTTTTTT.

This clonotype was counted many times. The chain links TRBV12-3 or TRBV12-4 to TRBJ1-3; D gene uncertain. The CDR3 is made up of 10 amino acids. Trimming stripped 6 bases from V and 13 bases from J, with 10 bases between. DNA for the CDR3: TGTGCCAGCAGAGGGCCGTTAATATATTTT. It encodes CASRGPLIYF.

This clonotype was seen at least ten times. The gene calls are TRBV11-2 and TRBJ2-1; no definite D call. Per the germline V gene, CDR1 is SGHAT and CDR2 is FQNNGV. The CDR3 is 15 amino acids. V gave up 3 bases and J gave up 4 bases, with 13 bases separating them. The CDR3 nucleotides are TGTGCCAGCAGCTTTGGGCCCCTTCGGTACAATGAGCAGTTCTTC. Translated, it gives CASSFGPLRYNEQFF.

This clonotype was seen many times. The V and J genes are TRBV11-2 and TRBJ2-3, with 8 bases that match TRBD1. Per the germline V gene, CDR1 is SGHAT and CDR2 is FQNNGV. The CDR3 totals 17 residues. Germline trimming cut 5 bases from V and 5 bases from J; bases unmatched to any gene: 15. The CDR3 here is CASSADSLQGGIDTQYF. CDR3 sequence (DNA): TGTGCCAGCAGCGCGGACTCTTTACAGGGGGGTATAGATACGCAGTATTTT.

This clonotype was observed at least ten times. The chain's CDR3 is CASSLTWQGAREQYF. The DNA of the CDR3 is TGCGCCAGCAGCTTGACGTGGCAGGGGGCAAGAGAGCAGTACTTC. V gene TRBV5-1 combines with J gene TRBJ2-7, with 8 bases aligning to TRBD1. The CDR3 has 15 residues. Per germline, CDR1 SGHRS and CDR2 YFSETQ. The junction had 10 bases not matched to a gene; V was cut back by 1 base and J by 7 bases.

This clonotype was seen ten or more times. The chain joins TRBV12-3 or TRBV12-4 to TRBJ2-5; D is possibly TRBD2 (5 bases). This CDR3 has 13 amino acids. V lost 2 bases and J 3 bases, leaving 7 bases between the germline ends. As DNA, the CDR3 is TGTGCCAGCAGTTTAAGGGAGAAAGAGACCCAGTACTTC. Residues: CASSLREKETQYF.

This clonotype appeared many times. The rearrangement joins TRBV10-3 to TRBJ2-5, with TRBD2 identical over 7 bases. In germline, CDR1 is ENHRY, CDR2 SYGVKD. Unmatched junction bases numbered 4, after V lost 6 bases and J lost 3 bases. CDR3 length: 13 amino acids. Here the CDR3 reads CAIRWEGKETQYF. CDR3 in DNA: TGTGCCATCAGATGGGAGGGAAAAGAGACCCAGTACTTC.

At least ten counts were recorded for this clonotype. The chain recombines TRBV30 with TRBJ2-7, with 7 bases matching TRBD1. V lost 2 bases and J lost 1; bases outside the gene matches: 8. The length of the CDR3 is 15 residues. Germline V gene lookup returns CDR1 GTSNPN and CDR2 SVGIG (reference sequence). CDR3 region: CAWSRVGQASYEQYF. CDR3 in DNA: TGTGCCTGGAGTAGGGTAGGACAGGCATCCTACGAGCAGTACTTC.

There are many counts of this clonotype. This CDR3 reads CASSYRGSSYNEQFF. The CDR3 DNA reads as TGTGCCAGCAGTTATCGGGGGAGCTCCTACAATGAGCAGTTCTTC. The chain joins TRBV6-2 or TRBV6-3 to TRBJ2-1; D is possibly TRBD2 (6 bases). The CDR3 loop spans 15 amino acids. Trimming pared 3 bases from V and 0 bases from J, leaving 9 bases between. CDR1 MNHEY and CDR2 SVGEGT come from the germline V gene.

The sample holds a few counts of this clonotype. A much bigger clone sits one base away, suggesting this may be a read error. The chain recombines TRBV4-3 with TRBJ2-2; no clear D gene. From germline, CDR1 is LGHNA and CDR2 YSLEER. The CDR3 sequence is 13 residues long. The ends were cut back, 0 bases at V and 5 bases at J, with 4 bases in the middle. The CDR3 region is CASSQELTGELFF. CDR3 coding DNA: TGCGCCAGCAGCCAAGAGCTTACCGGGGAGCTGTTTTTT.

There are many counts of this clonotype. The CDR3 loop is CASSQGQGNTGELFF. CDR3 in DNA: TGCGCCAGCAGCCAAGGGCAGGGAAACACCGGGGAGCTGTTTTTT. The chain has TRBV4-1 and TRBJ2-2; TRBD1 is a possible D gene (5 bases). In germline, CDR1 is MGHRA, CDR2 YSYEKL. Deletions cut 1 base from V and 2 bases from J, with 8 bases between. The CDR3 is 15 residues long.

This chain links TRBV15 with TRBJ2-5; perhaps TRBD1 as D (6 bases). The CDR3 has 15 amino acids. Germline loops: CDR1 LNHNV, CDR2 YYDKDF (reference sequence). Trimming shortened V by 4 bases and J by 7 bases, and 19 bases separated the two germline ends. This CDR3 reads CATSKLAGVFGTQYF. The CDR3 nucleotides read TGTGCCACCAGCAAACTGGCAGGGGTTTTCGGGACCCAGTACTTC.

In the case of this clonotype: This could be a read error, since a much larger clone is one nucleotide away. The chain has TRBV15 and TRBJ1-1; 8 bases fit TRBD1. J lost 5 bases, V lost 5 bases, and 7 bases had no gene match. The CDR3 contains 14 residues. Germline lookup yields CDR1 LNHNV and CDR2 YYDKDF (reference sequence). CDR3 in amino acids: CATSFRTGITEAFF. CDR3 in DNA: TGTGCCACCAGCTTCCGGACAGGGATTACTGAAGCTTTCTTT. Looking up the rest from reference TRBV15 and TRBJ1-1 gives the full variable domain: DAMVIQNPRYQVTQFGKPVTLSCSQTLNHNVMYWYQQKSSQAPKLLFHYYDKDFNNEADTPDNFQSRRPNTSFCFLDIRSPGLGDTAMYLCATSFRTGITEAFFGQGTRLTVV.

This clonotype was observed many times. DNA for the CDR3: TGCAGCGTTGCTACAGGGGCCTATGGCTACACCTTC. Its protein is CSVATGAYGYTF. This chain joins TRBV29-1 and TRBJ1-2, with TRBD1 matching 7 bases. The CDR3 loop spans 12 amino acids. Per the germline V gene, CDR1 is SQVTM and CDR2 is ANQGSEA. J lost 4 bases, V lost 4 bases, and 3 bases had no gene match.

This clonotype was detected many times. V gene TRBV7-2 combines with J gene TRBJ2-5; unclear D gene. V shed 5 bases and J shed 5 bases, with 9 bases lying between them. The CDR3 contains 12 residues. The germline V gene encodes CDR1 SGHTA and CDR2 FQGNSA. The CDR3 reads CASSAIRETQYF. CDR3 nucleotide sequence: TGTGCCAGCAGCGCCATAAGGGAGACCCAGTACTTC.

This clonotype occurred many times. This rearrangement joins TRBV4-1 to TRBJ2-7; D may be TRBD2 (7 bases). This CDR3 has 17 residues. Looked up from germline, CDR1 is MGHRA and CDR2 is YSYEKL. V dropped 2 bases and J dropped 3 bases, with 20 bases sitting between them. The CDR3: CASSQIPRGGGGYEQYF. In DNA form, the CDR3 reads TGCGCCAGCAGCCAAATCCCTCGGGGAGGGGGAGGCTACGAGCAGTACTTC.

This clonotype was detected many times. The V call is TRBV6-5, the J call TRBJ1-2; maybe TRBD1 (5 bases). Trimming took 0 bases from V and 8 from J, leaving 10 bases between them. Germline assignment: CDR1 MNHEY and CDR2 SVGAGI. This CDR3 is 13 amino acids long. The CDR3 here is CASSYSTGEGYTF. In DNA, the CDR3 is TGTGCCAGCAGTTACTCTACAGGAGAAGGCTACACCTTC.

There are many counts of this clonotype. This chain links TRBV6-5 with TRBJ1-6, with D possibly matching TRBD1 (5 bases). Germline values: CDR1 MNHEY, CDR2 SVGAGI. The CDR3 runs to 15 residues. Trimming shortened V by 6 bases and J by 10 bases, and 19 bases separated the two germline ends. The CDR3 nucleotides read TGTGCCAGCAGCCCCTCCGGGGGAGAAGGCTCACCCCTCCACTTT. Its translation is CASSPSGGEGSPLHF.

This clonotype was seen a few times. V and J are TRBV7-9 and TRBJ2-3; no definite D call. CDR3 size: 16 residues. Per the germline V gene, CDR1 is SEHNR and CDR2 is FQNEAQ (reference sequence). V was cut by 4 bases and J by 2 bases, with 16 bases left in between. The CDR3 DNA is TGTGCCAGCAGCTCCACATGGGGTGAAACCACAGATACGCAGTATTTT. Protein sequence: CASSSTWGETTDTQYF.

This clonotype came up once. This rearrangement joins TRBV29-1 to TRBJ2-3, with D hard to call. Germline V gene data show CDR1 as SQVTM and CDR2 as ANQGSEA. CDR3 length: 14 amino acids. Trimming shortened V by 2 bases and J by 1 base, and 10 bases separated the two germline ends. The DNA of the CDR3 is TGCAGCGTTGAAAATCCCCAGGGCACAGATACGCAGTATTTT. Its protein product is CSVENPQGTDTQYF.

This clonotype was picked up many times. The chain combines TRBV4-2 with TRBJ1-1; no firm D call. V was cut by 0 bases and J by 6 bases, with 11 bases left in between. CDR1 is LGHNA and CDR2 is YNFKEQ in the germline V gene. This CDR3 is 14 amino acids long. The chain's CDR3 is CASSQEYGTPEAFF. The DNA of the CDR3 is TGTGCCAGCAGCCAAGAGTATGGTACACCTGAAGCTTTCTTT.

This clonotype was seen many times. The V gene is TRBV4-1, the J gene TRBJ1-1, with no clear D. V was cut by 4 bases and J by 1 base, with 10 bases left in between. Germline V CDR1 and CDR2: MGHRA, YSYEKL. The CDR3 has 14 amino acids. CDR3: CASSPIHQNTEAFF. The CDR3 bases are TGCGCCAGCAGCCCCATACACCAGAACACTGAAGCTTTCTTT.

Comments on this clonotype: This sequence may be a read error, since a much larger clone differs from it by one base. Because the CDR3 is missing its conserved closing phenylalanine or tryptophan, this is likely a read error. The chain recombines TRBV5-1 with TRBJ2-7; a possible D gene is TRBD1 (6 bases). The CDR3 is 14 amino acids. Germline CDR1 is SGHRS and CDR2 is YFSETQ. Trimming removed 3 bases at V and 0 bases at J, with 10 bases between. CDR3 region: CASSSRTASYEQYS. The CDR3 coding sequence is TGCGCCAGCAGCTCAAGGACAGCCTCCTACGAGCAGTACTCC.

This clonotype occurred many times. The CDR3 DNA follows: TGCAGTCCAGCCCGGGACAGTTGGTACCAAGAGACCCAGTACTTC. It codes for CSPARDSWYQETQYF. The chain is built from TRBV20-1 and TRBJ2-5; TRBD1 matches 7 bases. V trimming: 8 bases; J trimming: 0 bases; junction bases outside the gene matches: 12. The CDR3 consists of 15 residues. Germline lookup yields CDR1 DFQATT and CDR2 SNEGSKA (reference sequence).

The chain has TRBV28 and TRBJ2-3; possible D gene TRBD2, 5 bases. This CDR3 has 14 amino acids. Germline values: CDR1 MDHEN, CDR2 SYDVKM. Between the trimmed V and J ends, which lost 6 bases and 6 bases, there was a span of 16 bases. DNA for the CDR3: TGTGCCAGCAGCTGGGGAGCGGAGGAGGATACGCAGTATTTT. Its translation: CASSWGAEEDTQYF. Full variable domain (outside the CDR3, taken from reference TRBV28 and TRBJ2-3): DVKVTQSSRYLVKRTGEKVFLECVQDMDHENMFWYRQDPGLGLRLIYFSYDVKMKEKGDIPEGYSVSREKKERFSLILESASTNQTSMYLCASSWGAEEDTQYFGPGTRLTVL.

This clonotype has more than one count but fewer than ten. J is TRBJ1-1 and V is TRBV5-1; no definite D call. With 0 bases removed from V and 4 bases from J, the gap between germline ends came to 16 bases. The CDR3 loop spans 16 amino acids. CDR1 is SGHRS, CDR2 YFSETQ, per germline. Here the CDR3 DNA reads TGCGCCAGCAGCTTGGCTCGACTCCCGGGAAGCACTGAAGCTTTCTTT. It specifies CASSLARLPGSTEAFF.